Listed below are T cell receptor beta chains from one sample, sequenced in a study of cytomegalovirus exposure and HLA in healthy donors. TCRdb's copy holds only in-frame clones and misses some; the assay was immunoSEQ multiplex PCR. The sample lists about 95,000 clones, around 85% seen once, with 20% in the top ten. Source material: PBMCs. Receptors originate from a man aged 18 to 30 in good health and CMV-seropositive. CDR3s include the opening cysteine and the closing phenylalanine or tryptophan. D genes are given only for firm matches. Size is stated for part of the rows, as once, few or many counts, or as a class when the clone is expanded.

cdr3_length d_call j_call v_call clone_size cdr3_nt cdr3_aa
19 TRBD2 TRBJ2-7 TRBV11-2 . TGTGCCAGCAGCTTATACCCCGGGACTAGCGCCAAGCTCACCTACGAGCAGTACTTC CASSLYPGTSAKLTYEQYF
15 . TRBJ1-1 TRBV27 . TGTGCCAGCAGTTTATCGGCAGTCATGAACACTGAAGCTTTCTTT CASSLSAVMNTEAFF
18 . TRBJ2-2 TRBV28 . TGTGCCAGCAGTTTCCCCGAGTGGGGGCAGAGGAACACCGGGGAGCTGTTTTTT CASSFPEWGQRNTGELFF
13 . TRBJ2-5 TRBV10-2 . TGCGCCAGAAAGACAGGTCAAGAAGAGACCCAGTACTTC CARKTGQEETQYF
19 TRBD1 TRBJ1-1 TRBV27 . TGTGCCAGCAGTCCCCAGGACAGGGTGAAGTTTACGCTGAACACTGAAGCTTTCTTT CASSPQDRVKFTLNTEAFF
16 . TRBJ2-2 TRBV12-2 . TGTGCAAGTCGCTTAGGGAGACAGATGAACACCGGGGAGCTGTTTTTT CASRLGRQMNTGELFF
14 . TRBJ2-7 TRBV30 . TGTGCCTGGAAGGGTCAGGGGGGATCTTACGAGCAGTACTTC CAWKGQGGSYEQYF
11 TRBD1 TRBJ1-3 TRBV2 . TGTGCCAGCATGGGCCAGGGGGGCATATATTTT CASMGQGGIYF
13 . TRBJ2-7 TRBV6-5 . TGTGCCAGCAGTCGGACGGGGAACTACGAGCAGTACTTC CASSRTGNYEQYF
11 TRBD1 TRBJ2-7 TRBV2 . TGTGCCAGGGGGACAGGGACTGAGCAGTACTTC CARGTGTEQYF
12 . TRBJ2-7 TRBV27 . TGTGCCAGCAGTTTATTCGGGGGCGAGCAGTACTTC CASSLFGGEQYF
13 . TRBJ1-1 TRBV19 once TGTGCCAGTAGTGATTCGGCAGCGAGTGAAGCTTTCTTT CASSDSAASEAFF
14 TRBD1 TRBJ1-2 TRBV15 . TGTGCCACCAGCAGAGGGACAGGGGACTATGGCTACACCTTC CATSRGTGDYGYTF
16 . TRBJ1-1 TRBV5-4 . TGTGCCAGCAGCTATGGCCCCCGAACCGAGGACACTGAAGCTTTCTTT CASSYGPRTEDTEAFF
15 . TRBJ1-2 TRBV5-6 . TGTGCCAGCAGCTTGGTCATTACAGATCTCTATGGCTACACCTTC CASSLVITDLYGYTF
15 . TRBJ1-1 TRBV5-1 . TGCGCCAGCAGCTTGGAAGTTCAGGTGAACACTGAAGCTTTCTTT CASSLEVQVNTEAFF